A selection of T cell receptor beta chains follows, all from one sample in a study of blood T cell repertoires in COVID-19. This table comes from immunoSEQ multiplex PCR, and its TCRdb copy is limited to in-frame clones, with some not included. The profile shows about 59,000 clones, roughly 80% of them singletons. The specimen was peripheral blood. The receptors originated from a human donor in a cohort sampled during active COVID-19. Both conserved end residues are part of each CDR3. The D gene is left open where the match is weak. Some rows mark clone size as missing; the rest say once, few, many or name a class of expanded clone.

clone_size	d_call	v_call	j_call	cdr3_aa	cdr3_nt
-	TRBD1	TRBV7-9	TRBJ2-5	CASSKGDREKETQYF	TGTGCCAGCAGCAAGGGGGACAGGGAAAAAGAGACCCAGTACTTC
-	TRBD1	TRBV14	TRBJ2-7	CASSQGRWAGGIYEQYF	TGTGCCAGCAGCCAAGGCCGTTGGGCAGGGGGCATCTACGAGCAGTACTTC
once	TRBD2	TRBV5-4	TRBJ2-3	CASSLYAGGRTDTQYF	TGTGCCAGCAGCTTGTACGCGGGAGGGCGCACAGATACGCAGTATTTT
-	TRBD1	TRBV25-1	TRBJ2-3	CASSERGRGRTDTQYF	TGTGCCAGCAGTGAACGGGGCAGGGGGCGGACAGATACGCAGTATTTT
-	TRBD1	TRBV29-1	TRBJ1-1	CSVGGQEATEAFF	TGCAGCGTCGGCGGACAGGAGGCCACTGAAGCTTTCTTT
-	TRBD2	TRBV19	TRBJ2-2	CASSTGLAPNTGELFF	TGTGCCAGTAGTACAGGACTAGCGCCGAACACCGGGGAGCTGTTTTTT
-	TRBD1	TRBV28	TRBJ1-2	CASSLSGQGYGYTF	TGTGCCAGCAGTTTATCGGGACAGGGCTATGGCTACACCTTC
-	TRBD2	TRBV4-3	TRBJ2-3	CASSRGPLSGSTDTQYF	TGCGCCAGCAGCCGGGGCCCCCTTAGCGGGAGCACAGATACGCAGTATTTT
-	TRBD2	TRBV5-6	TRBJ2-3	CASSELQAGLNTQYF	TGTGCCAGCAGCGAACTCCAAGCGGGACTTAATACGCAGTATTTT
-	TRBD1	TRBV7-8	TRBJ2-7	CASSPDRAEQYF	TGTGCCAGCAGCCCGGACAGGGCCGAGCAGTACTTC
-	-	TRBV5-4	TRBJ2-7	CASGGGLPSSYEQYF	TGTGCCAGCGGGGGGGGGCTACCCAGCTCCTACGAGCAGTACTTC
few	-	TRBV4-3	TRBJ2-1	CASSQMTESYNEQFF	TGCGCCAGCAGCCAGATGACGGAGTCCTACAATGAGCAGTTCTTC
-	-	TRBV5-5	TRBJ1-5	CASSFEDQPQHF	TGTGCCAGCAGCTTTGAGGATCAGCCCCAGCATTTT
medium-sized	-	TRBV6-4	TRBJ2-1	CASSIRDNNEQFF	TGTGCCAGCAGCATCCGGGACAACAATGAGCAGTTCTTC
-	TRBD1	TRBV28	TRBJ2-3	CASSGWGQYTDTQYF	TGTGCCAGCTCCGGGTGGGGACAGTACACAGATACGCAGTATTTT
-	-	TRBV5-5	TRBJ1-4	CASSLRQAGEKLFF	TGTGCCAGCAGCTTGCGGCAGGCGGGGGAAAAACTGTTTTTT
-	-	TRBV7-2	TRBJ2-7	CASSSPQDYEQYF	TGTGCCAGCAGCTCTCCCCAGGACTACGAGCAGTACTTC
few	TRBD1	TRBV27	TRBJ2-2	CASSKPTGVDTGELFF	TGTGCCAGCAGTAAACCGACAGGGGTGGACACCGGGGAGCTGTTTTTT
-	TRBD2	TRBV20-1	TRBJ2-1	CSASSLERGNSYNEQFF	TGCAGTGCTAGTTCCTTGGAGCGGGGGAACTCCTACAATGAGCAGTTCTTC
-	-	TRBV29-1	TRBJ2-6	CSVELLSGANVLTF	TGCAGCGTTGAACTACTCTCTGGGGCCAACGTCCTGACTTTC
-	TRBD1	TRBV10-1	TRBJ1-2	CASTGSASGTENYGYTF	TGCGCCAGCACTGGATCGGCCTCCGGGACAGAGAACTATGGCTACACCTTC
-	-	TRBV10-1	TRBJ2-3	CASSLPGQGTDTQYF	TGCGCCAGCAGCCTACCGGGCCAGGGGACAGATACGCAGTATTTT
-	-	TRBV15	TRBJ1-6	CATSRDPDNSPLHF	TGTGCCACCAGCAGAGATCCCGATAATTCACCCCTCCACTTT
-	-	TRBV9	TRBJ2-7	CASSVVDNYEQYF	TGTGCCAGCAGCGTAGTGGACAACTACGAGCAGTACTTC
-	-	TRBV29-1	TRBJ2-2	CSVEVKKWTTNTGELFF	TGCAGCGTTGAAGTGAAAAAGTGGACAACGAACACCGGGGAGCTGTTTTTT
-	-	TRBV28	TRBJ2-1	CASSRGGYEQFF	TGTGCCAGCAGTAGGGGGGGCTATGAGCAGTTCTTC
-	TRBD2	TRBV7-8	TRBJ2-2	CASSLVSGGRGELFF	TGTGCCAGCAGCTTAGTTTCGGGGGGGCGAGGGGAGCTGTTTTTT
few	TRBD2	TRBV12-5	TRBJ2-1	CASGLNSPGTSRHEQFF	TGTGCTAGTGGTTTGAACAGCCCCGGGACTAGCAGACATGAGCAGTTCTTC
-	TRBD2	TRBV9	TRBJ2-1	CASREGLAPYNEQFF	TGTGCCAGCCGAGAAGGACTAGCACCCTACAATGAGCAGTTCTTC
-	-	TRBV18	TRBJ2-7	CASSHGGASYEQYF	TGTGCCAGCTCACATGGAGGAGCCTCCTACGAGCAGTACTTC
once	-	TRBV28	TRBJ1-4	CASSYYGKLFF	TGTGCCAGCAGTTACTACGGAAAACTGTTTTTT
once	TRBD1	TRBV28	TRBJ1-2	CASSPGTGGLSYGYTF	TGTGCCAGCAGTCCTGGGACAGGGGGCTTGTCCTATGGCTACACCTTC
-	-	TRBV11-2	TRBJ2-7	CASSQIYEQYF	TGTGCCAGCAGCCAAATCTACGAGCAGTACTTC
-	TRBD1	TRBV2	TRBJ2-5	CASRRDRGRVPQYF	TGTGCCAGCAGGAGGGACAGGGGGCGCGTACCCCAGTACTTC
-	-	TRBV25-1	TRBJ2-7	CASSDGEGVGYEQYF	TGTGCCAGCAGTGATGGTGAGGGTGTGGGATACGAGCAGTACTTC
once	-	TRBV7-2	TRBJ1-1	CASSRNGGGNTEAFF	TGTGCCAGCAGTAGGAACGGGGGGGGAAACACTGAAGCTTTCTTT
few	-	TRBV3-1/TRBV3-2	TRBJ1-6	CASSQDDSNSPLHF	TGTGCCAGCAGCCAAGACGACAGTAATTCACCCCTCCACTTT
-	TRBD2	TRBV3-1/TRBV3-2	TRBJ2-5	CASSPPRAGGGRTQYF	TGTGCCAGCAGCCCCCCCAGGGCGGGAGGCGGGAGGACCCAGTACTTC
-	TRBD1	TRBV6-5	TRBJ2-7	CASSYPAGTGKDEQYF	TGTGCCAGCAGTTACCCAGCCGGGACAGGGAAAGACGAGCAGTACTTC
-	TRBD2	TRBV7-9	TRBJ2-7	CASSSGLAPATYEQYF	TGTGCCAGCAGCTCAGGACTAGCGCCGGCTACCTACGAGCAGTACTTC
-	TRBD2	TRBV7-6	TRBJ2-7	CASSSLGRGEQYF	TGTGCCAGCAGCTCTCTAGGGAGGGGTGAGCAGTACTTC
few	TRBD1	TRBV7-2	TRBJ2-1	CASSLEGTGVDEQFF	TGTGCCAGCAGCTTAGAAGGGACAGGGGTCGATGAGCAGTTCTTC
-	TRBD2	TRBV5-1	TRBJ2-7	CASSLEAGGSYEQYF	TGCGCCAGCAGCTTGGAGGCGGGGGGCTCCTACGAGCAGTACTTC
-	-	TRBV5-1	TRBJ1-1	CASSSGQGSTEAFF	TGCGCCAGCAGCTCCGGCCAGGGGAGCACTGAAGCTTTCTTT
-	-	TRBV11-2	TRBJ2-7	CASSLALARPSEQYF	TGTGCCAGCAGCTTAGCACTAGCTCGCCCTAGCGAGCAGTACTTC
once	-	TRBV7-2	TRBJ1-5	CASSLQGGNQPQHF	TGTGCCAGCAGCTTACAGGGCGGCAATCAGCCCCAGCATTTT
medium-sized	TRBD1	TRBV6-2/TRBV6-3	TRBJ2-1	CASSSGQGTNEQFF	TGTGCCAGCAGTTCCGGACAGGGGACCAATGAGCAGTTCTTC